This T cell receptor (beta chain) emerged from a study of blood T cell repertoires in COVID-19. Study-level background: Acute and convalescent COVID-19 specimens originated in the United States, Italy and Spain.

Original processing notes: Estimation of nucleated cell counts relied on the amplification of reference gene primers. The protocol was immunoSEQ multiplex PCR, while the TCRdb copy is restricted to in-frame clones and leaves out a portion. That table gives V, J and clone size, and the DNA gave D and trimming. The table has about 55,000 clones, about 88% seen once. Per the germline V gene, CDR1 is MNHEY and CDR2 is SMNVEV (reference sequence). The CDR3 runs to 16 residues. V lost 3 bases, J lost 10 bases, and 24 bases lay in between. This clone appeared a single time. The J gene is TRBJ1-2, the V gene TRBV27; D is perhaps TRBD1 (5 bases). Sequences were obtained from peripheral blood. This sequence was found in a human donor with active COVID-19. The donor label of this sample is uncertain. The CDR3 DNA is TGTGCCAGCAGTTTGCAGGGAAGGTCACACTCTGGGCTCTACACCTTC. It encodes CASSLQGRSHSGLYTF.